This T cell receptor (beta chain) was profiled in a study of beta chain features in type 1 diabetes. Findings of the study overall: For patients, the naive, central memory and Treg TCRB repertoires appeared more alike than for healthy donors. Researchers report that Type 1 diabetes patients had moderately but significantly shorter TCRB CDR3s across all four CD4+ subsets. The study left unresolved whether HLA type influences TCRB rearrangement.

The authors reverse transcribed all of the isolated RNA, so sequencing captured expressed TCRB transcripts. Clones were read by immunoSEQ multiplex PCR, and TCRdb kept only the in-frame ones, dropping some. The data contain almost 350,000 clones, around 20% of them singletons. The authors obtained over 98% purity in all sorted populations. V lost 5 bases and J 7 bases, leaving 18 bases between the germline ends. Germline loops: CDR1 GTSNPN, CDR2 SVGIG (reference sequence). The CDR3 loop spans 13 amino acids. This clone was found a few times. Antigen unknown. The specimen was naive CD4+ T cells from blood. The TCR sequence derives from a woman in her late teens or twenties in good health. This chain joins TRBV30 and TRBJ2-7; TRBD1 might be the D (6 bases). The CDR3 spells CAWSYGGLREQYF. The CDR3 DNA reads TGTGCCTGGTCGTATGGGGGCCTGAGGGAGCAGTACTTC.